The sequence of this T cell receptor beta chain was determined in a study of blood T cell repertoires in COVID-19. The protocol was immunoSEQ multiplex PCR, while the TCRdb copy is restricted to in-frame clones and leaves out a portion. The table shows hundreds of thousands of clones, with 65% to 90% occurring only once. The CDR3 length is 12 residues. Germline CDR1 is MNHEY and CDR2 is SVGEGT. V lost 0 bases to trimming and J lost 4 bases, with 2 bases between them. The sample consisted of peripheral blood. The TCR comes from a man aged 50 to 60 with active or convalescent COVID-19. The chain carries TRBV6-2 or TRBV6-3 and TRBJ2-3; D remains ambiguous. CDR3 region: CASSYSSDTQYF. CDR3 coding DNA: TGTGCCAGCAGTTACTCCTCAGATACGCAGTATTTT.